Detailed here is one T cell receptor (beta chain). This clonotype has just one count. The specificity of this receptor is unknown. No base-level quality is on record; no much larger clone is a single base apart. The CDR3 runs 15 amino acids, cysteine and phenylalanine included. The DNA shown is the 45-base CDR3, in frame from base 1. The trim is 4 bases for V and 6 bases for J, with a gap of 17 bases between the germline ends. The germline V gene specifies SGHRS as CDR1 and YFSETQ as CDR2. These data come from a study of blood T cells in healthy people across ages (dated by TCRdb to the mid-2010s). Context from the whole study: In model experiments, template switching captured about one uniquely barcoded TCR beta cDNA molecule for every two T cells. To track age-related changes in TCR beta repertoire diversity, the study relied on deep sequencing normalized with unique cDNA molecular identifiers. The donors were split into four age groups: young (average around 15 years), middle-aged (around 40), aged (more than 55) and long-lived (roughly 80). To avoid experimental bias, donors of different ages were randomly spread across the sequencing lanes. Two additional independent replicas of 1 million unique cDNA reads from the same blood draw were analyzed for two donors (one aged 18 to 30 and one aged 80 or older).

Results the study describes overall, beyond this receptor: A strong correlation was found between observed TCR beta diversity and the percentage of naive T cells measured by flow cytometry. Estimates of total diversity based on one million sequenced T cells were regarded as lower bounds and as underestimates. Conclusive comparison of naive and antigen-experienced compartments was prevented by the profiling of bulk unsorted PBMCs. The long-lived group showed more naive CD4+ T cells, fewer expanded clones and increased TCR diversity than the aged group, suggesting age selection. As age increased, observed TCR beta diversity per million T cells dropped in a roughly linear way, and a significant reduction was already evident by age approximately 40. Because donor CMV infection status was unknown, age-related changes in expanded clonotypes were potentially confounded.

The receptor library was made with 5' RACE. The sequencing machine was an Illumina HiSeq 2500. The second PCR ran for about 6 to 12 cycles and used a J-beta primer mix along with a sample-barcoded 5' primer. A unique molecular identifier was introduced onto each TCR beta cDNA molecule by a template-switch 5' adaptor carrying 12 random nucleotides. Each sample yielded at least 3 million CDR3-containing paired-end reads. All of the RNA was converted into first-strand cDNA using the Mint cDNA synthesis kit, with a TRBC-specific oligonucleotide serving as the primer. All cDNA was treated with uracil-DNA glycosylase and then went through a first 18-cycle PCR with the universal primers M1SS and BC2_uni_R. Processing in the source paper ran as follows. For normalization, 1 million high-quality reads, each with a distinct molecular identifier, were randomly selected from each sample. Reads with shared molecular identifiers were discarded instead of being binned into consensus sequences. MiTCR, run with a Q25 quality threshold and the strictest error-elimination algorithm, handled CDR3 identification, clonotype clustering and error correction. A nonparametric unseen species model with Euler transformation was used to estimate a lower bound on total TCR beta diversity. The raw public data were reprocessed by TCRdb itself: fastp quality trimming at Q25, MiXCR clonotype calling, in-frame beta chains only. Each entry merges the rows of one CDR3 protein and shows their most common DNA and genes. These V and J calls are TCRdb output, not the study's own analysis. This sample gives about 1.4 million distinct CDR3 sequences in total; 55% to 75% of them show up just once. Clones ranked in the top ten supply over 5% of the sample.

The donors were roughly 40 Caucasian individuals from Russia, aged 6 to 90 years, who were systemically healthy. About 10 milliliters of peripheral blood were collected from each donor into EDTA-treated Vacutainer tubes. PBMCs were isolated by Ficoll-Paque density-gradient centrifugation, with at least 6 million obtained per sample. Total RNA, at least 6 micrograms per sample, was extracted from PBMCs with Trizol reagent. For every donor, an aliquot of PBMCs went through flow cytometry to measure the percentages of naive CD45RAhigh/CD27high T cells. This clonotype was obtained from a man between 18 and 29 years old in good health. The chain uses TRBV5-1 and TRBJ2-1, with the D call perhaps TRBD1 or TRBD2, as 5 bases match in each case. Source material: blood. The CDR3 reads CASSTGTRKSNEQFF. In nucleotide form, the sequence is TGCGCCAGCAGCACCGGGACCCGAAAAAGCAATGAGCAGTTCTTC.